The TCR beta chain under discussion was sequenced for a study of blood T cell repertoires in COVID-19. Across the study: COVID-19 samples, acute and convalescent, were from the United States, Italy and Spain. In each case, the material was cDNA or gDNA derived from T cells, B-cell-depleted T cells, or PBMCs.

Seattle patients were enrolled during active infection and followed longitudinally. Only a few counts were recorded for this clone. The V and J ends lost 2 bases and 9 bases respectively, with 14 bases between them. CDR1 SNHLY and CDR2 FYNNEI come from the germline V gene. CDR3 length: 14 amino acids. In the original processing: How many nucleated cells were present was estimated from reference gene primer amplification. Assay: immunoSEQ multiplex PCR; the TCRdb copy retains only in-frame clones and omits some. V, J and clone size reflect that table, while D and trimming were determined from the DNA. Of about 120,000 clones listed, around 86% are singletons.

The clonotype originates from a woman in her 70s with COVID-19, enrolled during active disease. Sequencing input: peripheral blood. The chain is built from TRBV2 and TRBJ1-5; possibly TRBD1 for D (6 bases). The CDR3 sequence: CASSEWDTGGPQHF. Here the CDR3 DNA reads TGTGCCAGCAGTGAATGGGACACCGGTGGGCCCCAGCATTTT.